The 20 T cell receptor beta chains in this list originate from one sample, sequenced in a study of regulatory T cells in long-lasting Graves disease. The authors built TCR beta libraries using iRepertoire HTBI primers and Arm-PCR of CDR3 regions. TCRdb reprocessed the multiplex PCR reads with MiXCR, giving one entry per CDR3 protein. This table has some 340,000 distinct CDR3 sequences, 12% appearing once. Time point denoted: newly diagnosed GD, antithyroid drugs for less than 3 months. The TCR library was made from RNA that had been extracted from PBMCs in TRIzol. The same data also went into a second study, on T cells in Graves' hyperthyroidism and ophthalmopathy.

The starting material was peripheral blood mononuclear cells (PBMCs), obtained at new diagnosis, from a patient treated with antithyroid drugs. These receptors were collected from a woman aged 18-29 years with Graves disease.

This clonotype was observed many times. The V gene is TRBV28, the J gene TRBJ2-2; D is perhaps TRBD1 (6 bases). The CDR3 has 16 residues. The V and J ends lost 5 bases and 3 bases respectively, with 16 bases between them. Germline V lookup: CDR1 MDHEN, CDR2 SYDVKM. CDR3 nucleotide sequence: TGTGCCAGCAGTGCAACAGGGACCTACGACACCGGGGAGCTGTTTTTT. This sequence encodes CASSATGTYDTGELFF.

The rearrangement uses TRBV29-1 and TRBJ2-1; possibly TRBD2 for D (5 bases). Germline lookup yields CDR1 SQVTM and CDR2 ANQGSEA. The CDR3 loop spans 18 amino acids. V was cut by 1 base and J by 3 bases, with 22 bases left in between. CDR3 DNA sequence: TGCAGCGTTGAAGTCGCCCTAGCACCGAGGGTCCTCTACAATGAGCAGTTCTTC. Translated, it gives CSVEVALAPRVLYNEQFF.

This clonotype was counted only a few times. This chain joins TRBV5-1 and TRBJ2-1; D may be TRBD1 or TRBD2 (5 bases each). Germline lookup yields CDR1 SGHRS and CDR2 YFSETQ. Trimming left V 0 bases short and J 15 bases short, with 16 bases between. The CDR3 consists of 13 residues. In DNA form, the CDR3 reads TGCGCCAGCAGCTTGGTTGGGACCCCGTACCCGTTCTTC. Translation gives CASSLVGTPYPFF.

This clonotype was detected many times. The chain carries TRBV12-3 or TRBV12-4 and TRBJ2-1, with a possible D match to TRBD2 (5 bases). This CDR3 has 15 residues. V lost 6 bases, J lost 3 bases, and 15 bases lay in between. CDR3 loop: CASSLDGILYNEQFF. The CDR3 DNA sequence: TGTGCCAGCAGCCTCGACGGGATTCTCTACAATGAGCAGTTCTTC.

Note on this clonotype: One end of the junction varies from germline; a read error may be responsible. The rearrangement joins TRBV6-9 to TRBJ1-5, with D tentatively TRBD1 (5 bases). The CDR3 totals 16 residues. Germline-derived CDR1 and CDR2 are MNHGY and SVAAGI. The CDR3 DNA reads TGTGCCAGCAGTTACAGGGACCTATATAGCAATCGGCCCCAGCATTTT. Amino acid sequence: CASSYRDLYSNRPQHF.

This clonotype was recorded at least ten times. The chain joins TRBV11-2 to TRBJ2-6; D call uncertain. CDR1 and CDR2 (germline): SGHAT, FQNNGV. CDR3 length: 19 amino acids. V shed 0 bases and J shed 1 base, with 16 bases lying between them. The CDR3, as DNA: TGTGCCAGCAGCTTAGATCTTGGCCAAGGCTTGTCTGGGGCCAACGTCCTGACTTTC. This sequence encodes CASSLDLGQGLSGANVLTF.

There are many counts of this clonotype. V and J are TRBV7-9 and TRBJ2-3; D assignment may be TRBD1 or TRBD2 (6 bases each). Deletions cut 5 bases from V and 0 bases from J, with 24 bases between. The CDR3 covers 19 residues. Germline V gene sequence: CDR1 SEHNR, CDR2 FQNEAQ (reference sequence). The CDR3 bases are TGTGCCAGCAGCGGATATCGGGCGGGACACCCTTATAGCACAGATACGCAGTATTTT. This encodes CASSGYRAGHPYSTDTQYF.

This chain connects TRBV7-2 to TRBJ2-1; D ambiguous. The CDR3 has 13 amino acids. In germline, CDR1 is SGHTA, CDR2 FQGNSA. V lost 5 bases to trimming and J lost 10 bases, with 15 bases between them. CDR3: CASSPSRTGEQFF. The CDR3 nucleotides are TGTGCCAGCAGCCCCTCTAGAACCGGGGAGCAGTTCTTC.

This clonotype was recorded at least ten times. The CDR3 DNA is TGTGCCATCACGGGTAGAGCGGGAGTAGGGGTAAAGGCGTCCTACAATGAGCAGTTCTTC. Encoded protein: CAITGRAGVGVKASYNEQFF. The chain employs TRBV10-3 and TRBJ2-1; 8 bases align to TRBD2. Losses at the gene ends were 7 bases for V and 1 base for J; bases not matched to a gene: 21. The CDR3 has 20 residues. Looked up from germline, CDR1 is ENHRY and CDR2 is SYGVKD.

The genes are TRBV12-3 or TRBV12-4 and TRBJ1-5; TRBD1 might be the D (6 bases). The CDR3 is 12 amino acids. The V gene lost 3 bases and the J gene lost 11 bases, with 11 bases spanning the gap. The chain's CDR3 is CASSLERGTQHF. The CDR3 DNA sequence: TGTGCCAGCAGTTTGGAAAGGGGGACCCAGCATTTT.

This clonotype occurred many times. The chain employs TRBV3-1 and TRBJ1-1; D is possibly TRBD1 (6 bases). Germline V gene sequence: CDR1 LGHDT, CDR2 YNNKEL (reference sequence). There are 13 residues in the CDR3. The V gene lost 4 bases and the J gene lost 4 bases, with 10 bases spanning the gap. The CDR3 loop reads CASSPKQGTEAFF. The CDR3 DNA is TGTGCCAGCAGCCCCAAACAGGGCACTGAAGCTTTCTTT.

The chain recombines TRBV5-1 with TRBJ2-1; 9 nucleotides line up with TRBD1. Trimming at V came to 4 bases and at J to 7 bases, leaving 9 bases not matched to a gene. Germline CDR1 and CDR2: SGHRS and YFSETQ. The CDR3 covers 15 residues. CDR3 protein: CASSADRGLLNEQFF. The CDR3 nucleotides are TGCGCCAGCAGCGCGGACAGGGGATTGTTGAATGAGCAGTTCTTC.

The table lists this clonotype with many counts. The CDR3 here is CASSGLGLAGDNSSTDTQYF. The CDR3, as DNA: TGTGCCAGCAGCGGTTTGGGACTAGCGGGGGACAACTCTAGCACAGATACGCAGTATTTT. V gene TRBV7-2 combines with J gene TRBJ2-3; 14 bases match TRBD2. CDR1 is SGHTA and CDR2 is FQGNSA in the germline V gene. The CDR3 extends over 20 amino acids. J lost 0 bases, V lost 5 bases, and 13 bases had no gene match.

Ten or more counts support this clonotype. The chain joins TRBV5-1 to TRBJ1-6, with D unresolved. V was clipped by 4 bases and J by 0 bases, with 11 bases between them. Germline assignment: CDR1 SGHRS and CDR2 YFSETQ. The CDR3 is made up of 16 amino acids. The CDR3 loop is CASSQNPSSYNSPLHF. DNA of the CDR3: TGCGCCAGCAGCCAAAACCCAAGCTCCTATAATTCACCCCTCCACTTT.

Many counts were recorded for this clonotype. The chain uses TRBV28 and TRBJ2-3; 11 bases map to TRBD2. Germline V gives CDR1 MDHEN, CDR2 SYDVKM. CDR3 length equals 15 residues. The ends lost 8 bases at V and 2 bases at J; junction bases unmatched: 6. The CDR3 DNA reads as TGTGCCAGCGGGGGACTAGCGGAACTCACAGATACGCAGTATTTT. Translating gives CASGGLAELTDTQYF.

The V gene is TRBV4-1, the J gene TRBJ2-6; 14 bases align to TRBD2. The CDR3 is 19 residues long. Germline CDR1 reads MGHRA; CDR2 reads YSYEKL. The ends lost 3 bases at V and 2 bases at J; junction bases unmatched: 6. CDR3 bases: TGCGCCAGCAGCCACACGGGACTAGCGGGAGTTGCTGGGGCCAACGTCCTGACTTTC. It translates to CASSHTGLAGVAGANVLTF.

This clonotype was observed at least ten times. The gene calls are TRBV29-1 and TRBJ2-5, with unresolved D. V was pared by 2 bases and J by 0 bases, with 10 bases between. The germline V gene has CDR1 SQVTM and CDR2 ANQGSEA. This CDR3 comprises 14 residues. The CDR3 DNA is TGCAGCGTTGAACCGGCAGCTAACCAAGAGACCCAGTACTTC. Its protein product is CSVEPAANQETQYF. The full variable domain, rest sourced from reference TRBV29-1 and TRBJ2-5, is SAVISQKPSRDICQRGTSLTIQCQVDSQVTMMFWYRQQPGQSLTLIATANQGSEATYESGFVIDKFPISRPNLTFSTLTVSNMSPEDSSIYLCSVEPAANQETQYFGPGTRLLVL.

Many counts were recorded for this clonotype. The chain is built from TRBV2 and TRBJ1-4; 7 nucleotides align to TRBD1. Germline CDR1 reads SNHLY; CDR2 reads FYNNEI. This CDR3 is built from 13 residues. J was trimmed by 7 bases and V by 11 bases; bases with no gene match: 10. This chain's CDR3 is CAGTGDSGEKLFF. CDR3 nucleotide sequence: TGTGCCGGAACAGGGGATTCGGGTGAAAAACTGTTTTTT.

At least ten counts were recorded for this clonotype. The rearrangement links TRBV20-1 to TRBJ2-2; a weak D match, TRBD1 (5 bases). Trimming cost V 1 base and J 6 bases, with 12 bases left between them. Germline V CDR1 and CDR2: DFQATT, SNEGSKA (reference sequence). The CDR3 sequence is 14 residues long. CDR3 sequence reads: CSARVRAVPGELFF. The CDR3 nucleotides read TGCAGTGCTAGAGTCAGGGCTGTACCCGGGGAGCTGTTTTTT.

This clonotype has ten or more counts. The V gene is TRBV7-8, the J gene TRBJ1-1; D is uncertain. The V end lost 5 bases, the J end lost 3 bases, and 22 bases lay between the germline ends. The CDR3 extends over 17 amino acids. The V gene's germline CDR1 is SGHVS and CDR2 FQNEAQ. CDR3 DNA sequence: TGTGCCAGCAGCCCCTCGAGGGTCCTCAAGGCCGACACTGAAGCTTTCTTT. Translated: CASSPSRVLKADTEAFF. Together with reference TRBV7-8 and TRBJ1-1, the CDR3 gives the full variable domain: GAGVSQSPRYKVAKRGQDVALRCDPISGHVSLFWYQQALGQGPEFLTYFQNEAQLDKSGLPSDRFFAERPEGSVSTLKIQRTQQEDSAVYLCASSPSRVLKADTEAFFGQGTRLTVV.